What follows are 17 T cell receptor beta chains derived from one specimen sequenced in a study of cytomegalovirus exposure and HLA in healthy donors. The PCR was carried out with 60 Vbeta primers and 13 Jbeta primers. Repertoires were generated with immunoSEQ multiplex PCR, while TCRdb's copy carries only in-frame clones and drops some. This table holds about 130,000 clones, roughly 70% found once. The sequenced material came from PBMCs. The receptors derive from a man in his thirties or forties in good health and CMV-seronegative.

This chain links TRBV6-5 with TRBJ1-2, with 7 positions matching TRBD1. Germline V lookup: CDR1 MNHEY, CDR2 SVGAGI. With V trimmed by 0 bases and J by 5 bases, 6 bases remained unmatched. The CDR3 runs to 15 residues. CDR3 in amino acids: CASSYSMGQPYGYTF. The CDR3 DNA follows: TGTGCCAGCAGTTACTCGATGGGACAGCCATATGGCTACACCTTC.

V is TRBV5-1 and J is TRBJ2-3, with 16 bases aligning to TRBD2. CDR3 length: 20 amino acids. V gave up 4 bases and J gave up 5 bases; unmatched junction bases: 16. In germline, CDR1 is SGHRS, CDR2 YFSETQ. The CDR3 reads CASSPAGTSGRALRLDTQYF. CDR3 in DNA: TGCGCCAGCAGCCCAGCCGGGACTAGCGGGAGGGCCCTAAGATTAGATACGCAGTATTTT.

The chain carries TRBV19 and TRBJ2-1, with TRBD2 identical over 9 bases. Germline V CDR1 and CDR2: LNHDA, SQIVND (reference sequence). V shed 8 bases and J 3 bases; nucleotides not matched to a gene: 5. This CDR3 is 14 amino acids long. This CDR3 is CASLSSGDYNEQFF. The CDR3 DNA is TGTGCCAGTCTGTCTAGCGGGGACTACAATGAGCAGTTCTTC. The entire variable domain, with the rest obtained from reference TRBV19 and TRBJ2-1, is as follows: DGGITQSPKYLFRKEGQNVTLSCEQNLNHDAMYWYRQDPGQGLRLIYYSQIVNDFQKGDIAEGYSVSREKKESFPLTVTSAQKNPTAFYLCASLSSGDYNEQFFGPGTRLTVL.

The table lists this clone with a few counts. The chain links TRBV29-1 to TRBJ2-5; no firm D call. CDR1 is SQVTM and CDR2 is ANQGSEA in the germline V gene. This CDR3 has 12 amino acids. V was cut by 5 bases and J by 6 bases, with 13 bases left in between. CDR3 sequence (DNA): TGCAGCGTTATTTCGGGTTGGAAGACCCAGTACTTC. Protein sequence: CSVISGWKTQYF.

This chain uses TRBV7-9 with TRBJ2-1; 7 positions match TRBD2. The CDR3 length is 19 residues. The trim removed 0 bases at V and 1 base at J, leaving 12 bases unmatched. Germline CDR1 SEHNR, CDR2 FQNEAQ (reference sequence). The CDR3 DNA follows: TGTGCCAGCAGCTTAGCGACGGGAGGAAACCTCAGATCCTACAATGAGCAGTTCTTC. It yields the protein CASSLATGGNLRSYNEQFF.

This clone showed up just once. V is TRBV28 and J is TRBJ1-2, with TRBD1 matching 9 bases. This CDR3 is built from 15 residues. J lost 9 bases, V lost 5 bases, and 13 bases had no gene match. CDR1 is MDHEN, CDR2 SYDVKM, per germline. For the CDR3, the DNA is TGTGCCAGCAGTGAAACCGGGACAGGGCATGGAAGCTACACCTTC. Translating it yields CASSETGTGHGSYTF.

The chain employs TRBV5-1 and TRBJ2-7; D perhaps matches TRBD1 (5 bases). The ends were cut back, 4 bases at V and 4 bases at J, with 12 bases in the middle. Germline CDR1 is SGHRS and CDR2 is YFSETQ. The CDR3 consists of 13 residues. Here the CDR3 reads CASSNDRAYEQYF. CDR3 sequence (DNA): TGCGCCAGCAGCAACGACAGAGCTTACGAGCAGTACTTC.

The CDR3 loop reads CASSRTGMAMQPQHF. The CDR3 coding sequence is TGTGCCAGCAGCAGGACAGGGATGGCGATGCAGCCCCAGCATTTT. V usage is TRBV7-6 and J usage is TRBJ1-5; the match to TRBD1 covers 8 bases. Trimming at V came to 5 bases and at J to 7 bases, leaving 10 bases not matched to a gene. Germline lookup yields CDR1 SGHVS and CDR2 FNYEAQ. The CDR3 spans 15 residues.

This sequence joins TRBV11-2 and TRBJ1-2, with unresolved D. This CDR3 is built from 14 residues. CDR1 is SGHAT, CDR2 FQNNGV, per germline. The V gene lost 5 bases and the J gene lost 5 bases, with 15 bases spanning the gap. The chain's CDR3 is CASSPRLDSYGYTF. The CDR3 nucleotides are TGTGCCAGCAGCCCACGACTGGACTCATATGGCTACACCTTC.

This clone was detected only once. This chain uses TRBV5-1 with TRBJ1-5; 7 bases are a match to TRBD1. Trimming took 1 base from V and 1 from J; bases not matched to a gene: 2. The CDR3 runs to 15 residues. Germline V CDR1 and CDR2: SGHRS, YFSETQ. CDR3 residues: CASSLTGASNQPQHF. As DNA, the CDR3 is TGCGCCAGCAGCTTGACAGGGGCCAGCAATCAGCCCCAGCATTTT.

This clone was found once. The genes are TRBV4-2 and TRBJ1-2; D may be TRBD1 (5 bases). V was pared by 1 base and J by 5 bases, with 11 bases between. The CDR3 spans 14 residues. Per germline, CDR1 LGHNA and CDR2 YNFKEQ. For the CDR3, the DNA is TGTGCCAGCAGCCAAGCGCCGCCAGGGTATGGCTACACCTTC. This gives the protein CASSQAPPGYGYTF.

CDR3 residues: CASSFLDWSYNEQFF. The CDR3 DNA reads as TGTGCCAGCAGCTTCTTAGATTGGTCCTACAATGAGCAGTTCTTC. This chain joins TRBV5-6 and TRBJ2-1; D gene unclear. This CDR3 contains 15 residues. Looked up from germline, CDR1 is SGHDT and CDR2 is YYEEEE. V was cut by 2 bases and J by 1 base, with 10 bases left in between.

This clone was found once. The V call is TRBV14, the J call TRBJ2-7; possibly TRBD1 for D (6 bases). The V gene lost 1 base and the J gene lost 7 bases, with 14 bases spanning the gap. Germline V CDR1 and CDR2: SGHDN, FVKESK. The CDR3 extends over 14 amino acids. CDR3 loop: CASSQVRQAREQYF. The CDR3 coding sequence is TGTGCCAGCAGCCAAGTTCGACAGGCGCGGGAGCAGTACTTC.

The chain joins TRBV7-2 to TRBJ2-7; the D gene is possibly TRBD2 (5 bases). CDR1 and CDR2 (germline): SGHTA, FQGNSA. The CDR3 runs to 15 residues. With 8 bases removed from V and 0 bases from J, the gap between germline ends came to 17 bases. The CDR3 DNA follows: TGTGCCAGCCAGCCGAGATTCGGGGTCTCCTACGAGCAGTACTTC. It specifies CASQPRFGVSYEQYF.

The CDR3 coding sequence is TGTGCCTGGATGAGAGACTTAGGTGAAGCTTTCTTT. It encodes CAWMRDLGEAFF. V and J are TRBV30 and TRBJ1-1; D ambiguous. The germline V and J ends were trimmed by 4 bases and 7 bases, with 13 bases remaining between them. CDR3 length: 12 amino acids. Germline V gene sequence: CDR1 GTSNPN, CDR2 SVGIG (reference sequence).

V gene TRBV2 combines with J gene TRBJ2-7; 8 nucleotides line up with TRBD2. The CDR3 contains 15 residues. Germline V gene sequence: CDR1 SNHLY, CDR2 FYNNEI. The ends lost 4 bases at V and 3 bases at J; junction bases unmatched: 8. The CDR3 spells CASSGVRREDYEQYF. The CDR3 nucleotides are TGTGCCAGCAGTGGGGTAAGGCGGGAGGACTACGAGCAGTACTTC.

This chain joins TRBV6-5 and TRBJ1-6; D is perhaps TRBD1 (5 bases). The CDR3 is 15 amino acids. The V gene lost 0 bases and the J gene lost 4 bases, with 7 bases spanning the gap. Germline CDR1 reads MNHEY; CDR2 reads SVGAGI. The CDR3 coding sequence is TGTGCCAGCAGTTACTCCGCAGGGTATAATTCACCCCTCCACTTT. It codes for CASSYSAGYNSPLHF.